This entry is about one TCR beta chain. There is no known antigen for this receptor. Per-base quality was not reported, and no clone a single base away is much larger than it. The receptor library was made with the immunoSEQ multiplex PCR assay. TCRdb obtained this table from immuneACCESS and retained in-frame rearrangements with V and J assigned. These tables miss some clones; where compared with another copy, unresolved V genes account for less than half of the shortfall, and the remainder is unexplained. The sample profile shows under 40,000 clones; about nine tenths of them were found once. The ten most abundant clones make up about 11% of the sample. The data originate from a study of T cell changes during pregnancy in multiple sclerosis (dated by TCRdb to between 2019 and 2020). About the full investigation: In women with multiple sclerosis, the researchers looked at how the T cell repertoire shifted as pregnancy progressed.

Its CDR3 holds 15 amino acids, cysteine through phenylalanine. Only the CDR3 portion is preserved as DNA: 45 bases, with reading frame beginning at the first base. V and J are truncated by 0 bases and 3 bases respectively, leaving an intervening sequence of 13 bases. The germline V gene yields SGHRS for CDR1 and YFSETQ for CDR2. This receptor was obtained from a female donor with multiple sclerosis, enrolled in a pregnancy study. This sample comprised CD8+ T cells from peripheral blood mononuclear cells, obtained before pregnancy. Recombination joined TRBV5-1 with TRBJ2-7; a weak D assignment points to TRBD2 (5 bases agree). In nucleotide form, the sequence is TGCGCCAGCAGCTTGGACGCGGGCAGCGGCTACGAGCAGTACTTC. Its amino acids are CASSLDAGSGYEQYF.